The table lists the clone carrying this T cell receptor beta chain with many counts. Antigen: not known. This entry is derived from a study of Graves' ophthalmopathy and Graves' hyperthyroidism. In the study overall: The blood sample was drawn at first diagnosis and before any treatment.

Hyperthyroidism patients, all newly diagnosed, had under 2 months' duration and ages of 18 to 65. No donor had other autoimmune disease, uncontrolled infection, pregnancy or lactation. As the template, RNA transcripts were used to amplify TCR beta CDR3 regions. The workflow started with a first-round RT-PCR run with HTBI primers and then moved on to a second-round multiplex PCR. One entry per CDR3 protein, called by TCRdb with MiXCR from the multiplex PCR reads. The sample holds 400,000 or so distinct CDR3 sequences, about 16% seen once. General study results and limits: The study's model predicted ophthalmopathy progression at about 71% sensitivity and 72% to 85% specificity.

CDR1 is DFQATT and CDR2 is SNEGSKA in the germline V gene (reference sequence). There are 12 residues in the CDR3. V was trimmed by 6 bases and J by 8 bases, leaving 16 bases between them. This chain links TRBV20-1 with TRBJ1-2; weak D call: TRBD1 (5 bases). The specimen was peripheral blood. The TCR comes from a woman aged 18-29 years with stable Graves' hyperthyroidism. The CDR3 sequence is CSAPRGGLGYTF. The DNA of the CDR3 is TGCAGTGCCCCTAGGGGAGGTTTAGGCTACACCTTC.